This T cell receptor (beta chain) originates from a study of cytomegalovirus exposure and HLA in healthy donors. Generated by immunoSEQ multiplex PCR, the TCRdb table keeps only in-frame clones and is missing some. The sample has 130,000 to 150,000 clones, approximately 85% seen once. Input material: PBMCs. The TCR sequence derives from a woman in her 30s in good health and CMV-seronegative.

The CDR3 is CASRGVSSGTDTQYF. The CDR3 bases are TGTGCCAGCAGGGGTGTTAGCAGTGGCACAGATACGCAGTATTTT. The rearrangement links TRBV28 to TRBJ2-3; D call uncertain. Germline V CDR1 and CDR2: MDHEN, SYDVKM. CDR3 length: 15 residues. V dropped 6 bases and J dropped 1 base, with 14 bases sitting between them.